This passage covers 3 T cell receptor beta chains from one sample sequenced in a study of blood T cell repertoires in COVID-19. The table came from immunoSEQ multiplex PCR; TCRdb's copy has only in-frame clones and leaves some out. The table lists 25,000 to 35,000 clones, 75% to 90% of them singletons. Material: peripheral blood. Receptor source: a man aged 55 to 70 with active COVID-19.

The chain has TRBV10-3 and TRBJ2-6, with 8 bases lining up with TRBD1. Trimming at V came to 6 bases and at J to 0 bases, leaving 7 bases not matched to a gene. This CDR3 contains 17 residues. CDR1 is ENHRY and CDR2 is SYGVKD in the germline V gene. CDR3 amino acids: CAIRGTGPLSGANVLTF. DNA for the CDR3: TGTGCCATCAGAGGGACAGGACCCCTCTCTGGGGCCAACGTCCTGACTTTC.

This chain uses TRBV27 with TRBJ2-7; 8 bases map to TRBD1. The CDR3 runs to 15 residues. Germline V gives CDR1 MNHEY, CDR2 SMNVEV (reference sequence). The trim removed 5 bases at V and 2 bases at J, leaving 8 bases unmatched. CDR3 loop: CASSIRQGYTYEQYF. The DNA for the CDR3 is TGTGCCAGCAGTATAAGACAGGGGTATACCTACGAGCAGTACTTC.

The chain uses TRBV19 and TRBJ1-3; D might be TRBD1 (5 bases). The V end lost 5 bases, the J end lost 0 bases, and 17 bases lay between the germline ends. The germline gives CDR1 LNHDA, CDR2 SQIVND (reference sequence). The CDR3 extends over 17 amino acids. CDR3 coding DNA: TGTGCCAGTAGTGGTCGCGGAGGGGATACCTCTGGAAACACCATATATTTT. Amino acids: CASSGRGGDTSGNTIYF. The full variable domain, rest sourced from reference TRBV19 and TRBJ1-3, is DGGITQSPKYLFRKEGQNVTLSCEQNLNHDAMYWYRQDPGQGLRLIYYSQIVNDFQKGDIAEGYSVSREKKESFPLTVTSAQKNPTAFYLCASSGRGGDTSGNTIYFGEGSWLTVV.